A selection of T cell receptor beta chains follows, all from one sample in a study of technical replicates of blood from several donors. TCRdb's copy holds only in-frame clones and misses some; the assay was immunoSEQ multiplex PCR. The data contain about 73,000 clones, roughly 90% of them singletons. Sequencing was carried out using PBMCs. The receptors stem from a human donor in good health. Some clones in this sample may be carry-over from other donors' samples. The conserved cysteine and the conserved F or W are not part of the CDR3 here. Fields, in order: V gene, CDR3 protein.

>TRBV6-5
ASSKGQGALTEAF
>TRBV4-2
ANSQEISLSRDRGLYEQY
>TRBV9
ASRHGTGANYGYT
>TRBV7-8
ASSAGVGELGNTIY
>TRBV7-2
ASSLQTSRGGEQY
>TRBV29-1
SVILSGQPLRNTIY
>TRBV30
AWSVPGRSPLH
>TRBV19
ASSRASGRAAEQF
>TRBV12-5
ASGAPTGTGTEEQY
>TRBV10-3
AISEGGGGNQPQH
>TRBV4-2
ASSPRDRVSYNEQF
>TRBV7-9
ASSRRTGGYETQY
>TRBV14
ASSPNIVKETQY
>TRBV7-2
ASSYRGRETEAF
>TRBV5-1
ASSWDSSNYGYT
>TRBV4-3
ASSQDRSGGSDTQY
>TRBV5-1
ASRTGTGTYEQY
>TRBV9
ASSGGLGNTGELF
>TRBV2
ASSEARGGNEQF
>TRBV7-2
ASSPTGGIVGNTIY
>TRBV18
ASSPGWQGVTEAF
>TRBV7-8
ASSFGGVAGRDTQY
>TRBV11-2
ASSLAGTGAGNTIY
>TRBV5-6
ASSLTVNTEAF
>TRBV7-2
ASSYGGGGYEQY
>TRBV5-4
ASSFGDRPGTDTQY
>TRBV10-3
AIREQGRYGYT
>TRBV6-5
ASSFTGRAYGYT
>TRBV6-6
ASSADRFLPTDTQY
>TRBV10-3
AISESGSLISGNTIY
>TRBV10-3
AISVPGLQETQY
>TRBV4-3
ASSQDIAGSYEQY
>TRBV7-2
ASSLYKSYGYT
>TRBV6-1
AAQGDTYEQY
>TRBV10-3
AISESSLNSPLH
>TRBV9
ASSVDGNYEQY